Detailed here is one TCR beta chain. The antigen is undetermined. PCRs were each spiked with synthetic TCR analog templates. The protocol was immunoSEQ multiplex PCR, while the TCRdb copy is restricted to in-frame clones and leaves out a portion. This table holds 50,000 to 65,000 clones, 85% to 90% found once. This CDR3 is built from 15 residues. V was pared by 2 bases and J by 1 base, with 6 bases between. Germline CDR1 and CDR2: SGHAT and FQNNGV. The source of the sample is a study of PD-L1 blockade in urothelial cancer. Study in general: Atezolizumab (1,200 mg intravenously every 3 weeks) began in 2014 for patients. Analysis of blood occurred 3 weeks (second dose) and 6 weeks after treatment start. Whole-study results and caveats: Where pretreatment blood TCR clonality fell below the median, better survival was predicted.

The clonotype comes from a middle-aged man with urothelial cancer. This rearrangement joins TRBV11-2 to TRBJ2-6, with D uncertain. This specimen consisted of PBMCs, obtained around atezolizumab (anti-PD-L1) treatment. The DNA of the CDR3 is TGTGCCAGCAGCTTACAGCGATCTGGGGCCAACGTCCTGACTTTC. Protein sequence: CASSLQRSGANVLTF.